The T cell receptor beta chain described here comes from a study of T cell repertoires in cytomegalovirus infection. On this clonotype: The antigen is not known. Given a much more abundant clone one base away, this may be a read error.

TCRdb reprocessed the reads via MiXCR and lists one record per CDR3 protein. The sample yields some 920,000 distinct CDR3 sequences, roughly 30% seen once. This CDR3 is built from 14 residues. The ends were cut back, 7 bases at V and 3 bases at J, with 13 bases in the middle. The V gene's germline CDR1 is SEHNR and CDR2 FQNEAQ (reference sequence). Sequenced material: cultured CD8+ T cells from PBMCs, taken from culture after CMV antigen stimulation. V is TRBV7-9 and J is TRBJ1-5; tentative D call: TRBD1 (5 bases). This receptor was obtained from a human donor in good health (CMV status not recorded). Some clones in this sample may be carry-over from other donors' samples. The DNA of the CDR3 is TGTGCCAGCACCCTCACGGACAACAATCAGCCCCAGCATTTT. This translates into CASTLTDNNQPQHF.